The 19 T cell receptor beta chains listed next were all sequenced from one sample in a study of OX40 agonist ivuxolimab in advanced cancers. The method was immunoSEQ multiplex PCR; TCRdb's version includes in-frame clones alone and lacks a portion of them. The sample holds more than 60,000 clones, roughly nine tenths seen once. Material: CD4+ or CD8+ T cells sorted from blood, obtained in a trial of the OX40 agonist ivuxolimab. These receptors were taken from an adult with an advanced solid tumor such as melanoma, head and neck, liver or kidney cancer.

J is TRBJ2-5 and V is TRBV5-1, with 12 bases identical to TRBD2. This CDR3 has 20 amino acids. Losses at the gene ends were 2 bases for V and 0 bases for J; bases not matched to a gene: 14. Germline V gene data show CDR1 as SGHRS and CDR2 as YFSETQ. CDR3 residues: CASSFGLTSGRTAYQETQYF. For the CDR3, the DNA is TGCGCCAGCAGCTTCGGTCTCACTAGCGGGAGGACGGCGTACCAAGAGACCCAGTACTTC.

This chain joins TRBV11-2 and TRBJ2-5; no reliable D call. Germline V gene sequence: CDR1 SGHAT, CDR2 FQNNGV. The V gene lost 1 base and the J gene lost 2 bases, with 14 bases spanning the gap. This CDR3 has 16 amino acids. The CDR3 DNA follows: TGTGCCAGCAGCTTAGGATCAGTTCCTGGGCAAGAGACCCAGTACTTC. Translating it yields CASSLGSVPGQETQYF.

The genes are TRBV7-9 and TRBJ1-1; D is ambiguous. The CDR3 runs to 13 residues. Trimming left V 5 bases short and J 3 bases short, with 10 bases between. Germline V gene lookup returns CDR1 SEHNR and CDR2 FQNEAQ (reference sequence). The CDR3 is CASSPPADTEAFF. The CDR3 DNA is TGTGCCAGCAGCCCCCCCGCGGACACTGAAGCTTTCTTT. The full variable domain, rest sourced from reference TRBV7-9 and TRBJ1-1, is DTGVSQNPRHKITKRGQNVTFRCDPISEHNRLYWYRQTLGQGPEFLTYFQNEAQLEKSRLLSDRFSAERPKGSFSTLEIQRTEQGDSAMYLCASSPPADTEAFFGQGTRLTVV.

This chain connects TRBV6-4 to TRBJ2-6; D unclear. The germline V gene encodes CDR1 MRHNA and CDR2 SNTAGT. This CDR3 region has 13 residues. Trimming took off 3 bases at V and 2 bases at J, with 2 bases between the two ends. The DNA of the CDR3 is TGTGCCAGCAGTGATCCTGGGGCCAACGTCCTGACTTTC. This gives the protein CASSDPGANVLTF.

The chain has TRBV19 and TRBJ1-5; no reliable D call. Trimming took off 3 bases at V and 4 bases at J, with 16 bases between the two ends. The CDR3 consists of 16 residues. CDR1 is LNHDA, CDR2 SQIVND, per germline (reference sequence). The chain's CDR3 is CASSMGKGPRNQPQHF. The CDR3 DNA reads as TGTGCCAGTAGTATGGGAAAAGGGCCCCGGAATCAGCCCCAGCATTTT.

The chain recombines TRBV18 with TRBJ1-2; 7 bases align to TRBD1. The junction had 11 bases not matched to a gene; V was cut back by 6 bases and J by 7 bases. Germline-derived CDR1 and CDR2 are KGHSH and LQKENI. The CDR3 length is 14 residues. The CDR3 region has the DNA TGTGCCAGCTCCGGGACAGAATTACCTTCTGGCTACACCTTC. Its translation is CASSGTELPSGYTF.

This clone was seen a few times. V is TRBV6-5 and J is TRBJ2-7; 8 bases line up with TRBD1. This CDR3 region has 15 residues. J was trimmed by 6 bases and V by 5 bases; bases with no gene match: 12. CDR1 is MNHEY and CDR2 is SVGAGI in the germline V gene. CDR3 protein: CASSPDWTGYGEQYF. Written as DNA, the CDR3 is TGTGCCAGCAGTCCCGATTGGACAGGGTATGGCGAGCAGTACTTC.

V and J are TRBV2 and TRBJ1-1; the D gene is possibly TRBD1 (6 bases). Trimming left V 3 bases short and J 8 bases short, with 16 bases between. The CDR3 is made up of 14 amino acids. Germline CDR1 and CDR2: SNHLY and FYNNEI. The chain's CDR3 is CASSEQTSRGEAFF. DNA of the CDR3: TGTGCCAGCAGTGAGCAGACTTCGAGGGGGGAAGCTTTCTTT. Full variable domain (missing parts from reference TRBV2 and TRBJ1-1): EPEVTQTPSHQVTQMGQEVILRCVPISNHLYFYWYRQILGQKVEFLVSFYNNEISEKSEIFDDQFSVERPDGSNFTLKIRSTKLEDSAMYFCASSEQTSRGEAFFGQGTRLTVV.

This chain connects TRBV30 to TRBJ1-4; 7 nucleotides agree with TRBD1. CDR3 size: 14 residues. Germline V gene sequence: CDR1 GTSNPN, CDR2 SVGIG (reference sequence). V was clipped by 2 bases and J by 4 bases; unmatched bases: 4. The DNA for the CDR3 is TGTGCCTGGAGTTTGACAGGGAATAATGAAAAACTGTTTTTT. Amino acid sequence: CAWSLTGNNEKLFF. The whole variable domain, filled in from reference TRBV30 and TRBJ1-4, reads SQTIHQWPATLVQPVGSPLSLECTVEGTSNPNLYWYRQAAGRGLQLLFYSVGIGQISSEVPQNLSASRPQDRQFILSSKKLLLSDSGFYLCAWSLTGNNEKLFFGSGTQLSVL.

The chain carries TRBV18 and TRBJ1-2, with D hard to call. Germline CDR1 KGHSH, CDR2 LQKENI. V was shortened by 2 bases and J by 8 bases, with 12 bases between the two germline ends. This CDR3 contains 13 residues. The CDR3 loop is CASSPAGDGGYTF. CDR3 nucleotides: TGTGCCAGCTCACCAGCAGGAGACGGCGGCTACACCTTC. Combining the CDR3 with reference TRBV18 and TRBJ1-2 gives the whole variable domain NAGVMQNPRHLVRRRGQEARLRCSPMKGHSHVYWYRQLPEEGLKFMVYLQKENIIDESGMPKERFSAEFPKEGPSILRIQQVVRGDSAAYFCASSPAGDGGYTFGSGTRLTVV.

This chain links TRBV6-6 with TRBJ2-7; tentatively, D is TRBD2 (5 bases). CDR3 size: 16 residues. Germline V gene sequence: CDR1 MNHNY, CDR2 SVGAGI (reference sequence). V shed 0 bases and J shed 0 bases, with 12 bases lying between them. The CDR3 region has the DNA TGTGCCAGCAGTTACTCGAGATTAGCGAACTCCTACGAGCAGTACTTC. As protein: CASSYSRLANSYEQYF.

The chain is built from TRBV19 and TRBJ1-2; the match to TRBD1 covers 7 bases. The CDR3 is 14 amino acids. With 0 bases clipped from V and 4 bases from J, the junction kept 2 bases outside the gene matches. Germline CDR1 is LNHDA and CDR2 is SQIVND (reference sequence). Written as DNA, the CDR3 is TGTGCCAGTAGTATAGAGGACAGGAGCTATGGCTACACCTTC. Its translation is CASSIEDRSYGYTF.

This clone was seen a single time. The chain employs TRBV11-2 and TRBJ2-2, with 13 bases aligning to TRBD2. The germline gives CDR1 SGHAT, CDR2 FQNNGV. The ends lost 8 bases at V and 8 bases at J; junction bases unmatched: 8. This CDR3 contains 15 residues. The CDR3 loop reads CASSPGLAGTGELFF. CDR3 nucleotide sequence: TGTGCCAGCTCCCCGGGACTAGCGGGAACGGGGGAGCTGTTTTTT.

The chain couples TRBV4-3 to TRBJ2-1; possibly TRBD1 or TRBD2 for D (7 bases each). The germline gives CDR1 LGHNA, CDR2 YSLEER. V lost 4 bases and J lost 4, with 23 bases in between. CDR3 size: 18 residues. The CDR3 coding sequence is TGCGCCAGCAGCCTTAACATCAGGGGGGGAGGTCTATACAATGAGCAGTTCTTC. This sequence encodes CASSLNIRGGGLYNEQFF.

The chain uses TRBV4-3 and TRBJ1-2; a possible D gene is TRBD1 (6 bases). V lost 1 base and J lost 4, with 16 bases in between. Germline CDR1 and CDR2: LGHNA and YSLEER. The CDR3 has 16 amino acids. The DNA of the CDR3 is TGCGCCAGCAGCCAAGGGATTGGGGGGCAGGGCTATGGCTACACCTTC. Protein sequence: CASSQGIGGQGYGYTF.

This chain joins TRBV4-1 and TRBJ2-7, with 9 positions matching TRBD2. With V trimmed by 2 bases and J by 4 bases, 15 bases remained unmatched. Germline V gives CDR1 MGHRA, CDR2 YSYEKL. The CDR3 covers 18 residues. The CDR3 sequence: CASSQPRAGAGGSYEQYF. CDR3 DNA sequence: TGCGCCAGCAGCCAACCGCGGGCCGGGGCGGGAGGGAGTTACGAGCAGTACTTC.

V and J are TRBV5-1 and TRBJ2-5, with D perhaps TRBD2 (5 bases). From germline, CDR1 is SGHRS and CDR2 YFSETQ. The length of the CDR3 is 14 residues. The ends were cut back, 0 bases at V and 4 bases at J, with 10 bases in the middle. CDR3 DNA: TGCGCCAGCAGCTTGGATGGTAGCGCAGAGACCCAGTACTTC. Translated: CASSLDGSAETQYF.

The J gene is TRBJ2-3, the V gene TRBV21-1; the table's D call, TRBD2, was not checked against the DNA. TRBV21-1 is recorded as a pseudogene. CDR3 length equals 14 residues. The CDR3 DNA reads as TGTGCCAGCAGCACTAGCGGGCTCGGAGATACGCAGTATTTT. Protein sequence: CASSTSGLGDTQYF.

Of note for this clone: The sample carries other DNA sequences with the same CDR3. The chain couples TRBV7-9 to TRBJ2-7, with 8 nucleotides matching TRBD1. This CDR3 is built from 14 residues. The J segment lost 2 bases and the V segment lost 4 bases, leaving 4 bases of the junction unmatched. Germline-derived CDR1 and CDR2 are SEHNR and FQNEAQ (reference sequence). CDR3 bases: TGTGCCAGCAGCTCAGGGGGCGGGACCTACGAGCAGTACTTC. This gives the protein CASSSGGGTYEQYF.